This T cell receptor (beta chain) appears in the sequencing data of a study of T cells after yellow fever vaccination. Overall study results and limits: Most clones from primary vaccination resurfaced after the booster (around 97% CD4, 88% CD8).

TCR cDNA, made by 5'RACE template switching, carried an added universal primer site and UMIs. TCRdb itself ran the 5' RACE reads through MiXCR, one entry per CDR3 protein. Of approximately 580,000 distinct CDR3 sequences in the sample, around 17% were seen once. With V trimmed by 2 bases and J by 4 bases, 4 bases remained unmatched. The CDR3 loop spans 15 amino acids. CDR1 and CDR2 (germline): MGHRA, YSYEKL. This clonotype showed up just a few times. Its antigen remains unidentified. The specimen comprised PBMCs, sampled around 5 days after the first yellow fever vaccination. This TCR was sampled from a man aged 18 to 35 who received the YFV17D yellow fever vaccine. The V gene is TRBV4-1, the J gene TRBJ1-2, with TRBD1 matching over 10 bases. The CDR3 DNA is TGCGCCAGCAGCCAAAACGGACAGGGGGTCTATGGCTACACCTTC. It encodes CASSQNGQGVYGYTF.